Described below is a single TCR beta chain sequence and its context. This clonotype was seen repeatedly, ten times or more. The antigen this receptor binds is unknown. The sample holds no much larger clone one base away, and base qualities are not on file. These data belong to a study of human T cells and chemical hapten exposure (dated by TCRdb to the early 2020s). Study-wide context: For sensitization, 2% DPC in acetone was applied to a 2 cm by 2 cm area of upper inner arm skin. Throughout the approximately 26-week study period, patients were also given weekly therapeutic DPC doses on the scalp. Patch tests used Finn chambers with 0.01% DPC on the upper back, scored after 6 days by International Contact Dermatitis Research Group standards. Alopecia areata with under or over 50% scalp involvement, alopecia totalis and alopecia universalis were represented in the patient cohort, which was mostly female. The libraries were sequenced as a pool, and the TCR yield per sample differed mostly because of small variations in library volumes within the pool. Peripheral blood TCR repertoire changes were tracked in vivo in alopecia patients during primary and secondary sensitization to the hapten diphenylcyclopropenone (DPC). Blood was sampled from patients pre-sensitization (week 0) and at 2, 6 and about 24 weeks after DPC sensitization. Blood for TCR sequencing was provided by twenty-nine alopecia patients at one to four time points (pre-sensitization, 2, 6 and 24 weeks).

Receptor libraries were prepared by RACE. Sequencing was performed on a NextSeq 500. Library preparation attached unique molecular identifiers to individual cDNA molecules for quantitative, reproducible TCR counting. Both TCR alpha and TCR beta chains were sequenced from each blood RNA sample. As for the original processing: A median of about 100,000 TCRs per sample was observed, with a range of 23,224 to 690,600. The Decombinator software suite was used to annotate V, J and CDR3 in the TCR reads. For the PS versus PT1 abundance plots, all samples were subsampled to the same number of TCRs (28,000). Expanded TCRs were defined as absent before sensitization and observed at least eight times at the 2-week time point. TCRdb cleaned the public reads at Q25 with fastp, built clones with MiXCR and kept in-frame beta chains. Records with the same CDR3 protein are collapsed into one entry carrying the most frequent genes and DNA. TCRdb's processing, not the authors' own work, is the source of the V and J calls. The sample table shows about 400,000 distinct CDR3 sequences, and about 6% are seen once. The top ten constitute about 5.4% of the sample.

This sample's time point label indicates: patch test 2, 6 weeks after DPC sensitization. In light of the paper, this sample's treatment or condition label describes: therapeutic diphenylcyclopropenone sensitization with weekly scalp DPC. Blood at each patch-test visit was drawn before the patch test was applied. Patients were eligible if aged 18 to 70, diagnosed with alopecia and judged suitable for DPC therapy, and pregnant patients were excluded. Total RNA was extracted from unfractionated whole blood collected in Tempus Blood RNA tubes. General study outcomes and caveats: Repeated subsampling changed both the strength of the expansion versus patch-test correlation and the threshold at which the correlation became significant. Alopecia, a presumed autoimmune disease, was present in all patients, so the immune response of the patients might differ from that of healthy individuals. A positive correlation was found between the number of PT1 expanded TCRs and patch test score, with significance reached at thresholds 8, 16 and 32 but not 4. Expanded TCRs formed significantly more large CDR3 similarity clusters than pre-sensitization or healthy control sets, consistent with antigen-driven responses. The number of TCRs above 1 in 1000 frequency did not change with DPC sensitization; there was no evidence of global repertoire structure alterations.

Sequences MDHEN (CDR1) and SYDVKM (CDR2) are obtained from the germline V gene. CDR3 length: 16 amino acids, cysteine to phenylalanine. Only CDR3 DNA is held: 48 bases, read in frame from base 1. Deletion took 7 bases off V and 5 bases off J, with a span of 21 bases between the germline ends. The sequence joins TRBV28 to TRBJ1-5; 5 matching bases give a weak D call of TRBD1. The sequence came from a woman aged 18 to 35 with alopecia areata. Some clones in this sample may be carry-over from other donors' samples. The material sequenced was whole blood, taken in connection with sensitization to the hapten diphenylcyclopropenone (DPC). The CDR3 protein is CASTSLTGGRDQPQHF. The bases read TGTGCCAGCACATCCCTTACAGGAGGAAGGGATCAGCCCCAGCATTTT.